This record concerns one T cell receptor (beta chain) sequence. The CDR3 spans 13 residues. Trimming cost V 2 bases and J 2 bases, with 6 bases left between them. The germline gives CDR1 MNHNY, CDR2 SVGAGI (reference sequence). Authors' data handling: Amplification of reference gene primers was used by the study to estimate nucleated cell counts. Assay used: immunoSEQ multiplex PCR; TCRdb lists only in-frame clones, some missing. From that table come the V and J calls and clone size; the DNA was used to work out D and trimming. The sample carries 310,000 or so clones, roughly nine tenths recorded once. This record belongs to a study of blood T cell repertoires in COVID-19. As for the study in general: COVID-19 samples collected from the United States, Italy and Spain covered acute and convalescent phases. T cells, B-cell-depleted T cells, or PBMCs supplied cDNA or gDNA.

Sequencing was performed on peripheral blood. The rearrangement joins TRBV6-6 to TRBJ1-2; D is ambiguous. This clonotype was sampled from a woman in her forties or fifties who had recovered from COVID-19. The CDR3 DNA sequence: TGTGCCAGCAGTTACGGAGAGAACTATGGCTACACCTTC. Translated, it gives CASSYGENYGYTF.